This T cell receptor (beta chain) was sequenced for a study of control samples from healthy donors and cancer patients. Only in-frame clones appear in the TCRdb table, and some are missing; sequencing was by immunoSEQ multiplex PCR. The data hold 150,000 or so clones, with about 94% observed a single time. Trimming left V 6 bases short and J 6 bases short, with 11 bases between. The CDR3 totals 13 residues. Germline loops: CDR1 MNHEY, CDR2 SVGAGI. Sequenced: blood. This TCR came from a woman between 40 and 50 years old in good health. The V and J genes are TRBV6-5 and TRBJ2-2, with D possibly matching TRBD2 (6 bases). CDR3 DNA: TGTGCCAGCAGCCTATCGGGGGCCGGGGAGCTGTTTTTT. It encodes CASSLSGAGELFF.